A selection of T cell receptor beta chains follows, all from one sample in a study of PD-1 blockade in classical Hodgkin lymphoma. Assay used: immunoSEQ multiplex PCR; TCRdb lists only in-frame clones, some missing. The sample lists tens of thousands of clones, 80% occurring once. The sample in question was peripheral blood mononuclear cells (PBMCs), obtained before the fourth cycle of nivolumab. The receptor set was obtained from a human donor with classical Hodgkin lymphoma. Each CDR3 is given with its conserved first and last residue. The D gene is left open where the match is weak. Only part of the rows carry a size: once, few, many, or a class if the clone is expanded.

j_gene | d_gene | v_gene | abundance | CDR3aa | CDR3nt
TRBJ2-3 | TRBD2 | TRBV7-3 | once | CASSLGSGRPDTQYF | TGTGCCAGCAGCTTAGGTAGCGGGAGACCAGATACGCAGTATTTT
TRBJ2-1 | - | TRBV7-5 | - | CARSPAGKADEQFF | TGTGCCAGAAGCCCCGCCGGAAAAGCAGATGAGCAGTTCTTC
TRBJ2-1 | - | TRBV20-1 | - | CSVRALNEQFF | TGCAGTGTACGGGCGCTCAATGAGCAGTTCTTC
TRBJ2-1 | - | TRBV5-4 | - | CASSKKGDSYNEQFF | TGTGCCAGCAGCAAAAAGGGGGACTCCTACAATGAGCAGTTCTTC
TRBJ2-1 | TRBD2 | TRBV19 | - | CASTLASGSYNEQFF | TGTGCCAGTACTCTTGCTAGCGGCTCCTACAATGAGCAGTTCTTC
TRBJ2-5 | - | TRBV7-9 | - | CASSLGVFGRTGDQYF | TGTGCCAGCAGCTTAGGGGTGTTTGGGCGTACCGGGGACCAGTACTTC
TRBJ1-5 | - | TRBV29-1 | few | CSTGEGIDQPQHF | TGCAGCACCGGGGAGGGGATCGATCAGCCCCAGCATTTT
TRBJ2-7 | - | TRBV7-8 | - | CASSLGAAAYEQYF | TGTGCCAGCAGCTTAGGGGCCGCAGCCTACGAGCAGTACTTC
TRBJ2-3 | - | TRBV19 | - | CASSVADTQYF | TGTGCCAGTAGCGTTGCAGATACGCAGTATTTT
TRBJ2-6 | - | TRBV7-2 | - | CASSLQSGANVLTF | TGTGCCAGCAGCCTCCAATCTGGGGCCAACGTCCTGACTTTC
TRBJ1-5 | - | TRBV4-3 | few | CASSQDRGSNQPQHF | TGCGCCAGCAGCCAAGATAGGGGCAGCAATCAGCCCCAGCATTTT
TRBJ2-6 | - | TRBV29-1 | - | CSVVGNGANVLTF | TGCAGCGTTGTGGGGAACGGGGCCAACGTCCTGACTTTC
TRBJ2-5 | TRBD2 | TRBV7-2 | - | CASSLAGGGLQETQYF | TGTGCCAGCAGCTTAGCTGGCGGGGGGCTCCAAGAGACCCAGTACTTC
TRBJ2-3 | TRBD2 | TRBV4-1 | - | CASSQLAGGATDTQYF | TGCGCCAGCAGCCAACTAGCGGGAGGAGCCACAGATACGCAGTATTTT
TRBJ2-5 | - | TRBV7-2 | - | CASSLGRGGETQYF | TGTGCCAGCAGCTTAGGGCGGGGAGGAGAGACCCAGTACTTC
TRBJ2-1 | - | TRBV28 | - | CASQPNAYNEQFF | TGTGCCTCCCAGCCCAATGCCTACAATGAGCAGTTCTTC
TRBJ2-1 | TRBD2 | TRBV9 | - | CASSVEVGGPYEQFF | TGTGCCAGCAGCGTAGAGGTGGGAGGGCCCTATGAGCAGTTCTTC
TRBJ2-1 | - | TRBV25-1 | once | CASSRIGSSGGEQFF | TGTGCCAGCAGTAGAATCGGATCTTCTGGGGGTGAGCAGTTCTTC
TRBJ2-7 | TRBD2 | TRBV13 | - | CASSHPLTSGSSREQYF | TGTGCCAGCAGCCACCCCCTGACTAGCGGGAGTAGTAGGGAGCAGTACTTC
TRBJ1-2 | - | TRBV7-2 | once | CASSRENKASNYGYTF | TGTGCCAGCAGCCGAGAGAATAAGGCCTCTAACTATGGCTACACCTTC